Below, one T cell receptor (beta chain) is given with its context. This CDR3 has 13 residues. The germline V gene has CDR1 MDHEN and CDR2 SYDVKM. V dropped 5 bases and J dropped 8; count of bases not matched to a gene: 7. The protocol was immunoSEQ multiplex PCR, while the TCRdb copy is restricted to in-frame clones and leaves out a portion. The table includes fewer than 110,000 clones, nearly 90% detected once. The data were obtained in a study of T cell responses to AZD1222 COVID-19 vaccine. This clonotype was obtained from an adult who received the AZD1222 COVID-19 vaccine. The rearrangement uses TRBV28 and TRBJ1-1, with TRBD1 identical over 8 bases. The sequenced sample was peripheral blood, obtained 28 days after the second AZD1222 dose. The CDR3 sequence: CASSPGQGSEAFF. For the CDR3, the DNA is TGTGCCAGCAGTCCAGGACAGGGATCCGAAGCTTTCTTT.